Detailed here is one T cell receptor beta chain. The target antigen is unknown. The CDR3 sequence is 16 residues long. Germline V gene lookup returns CDR1 SGHTA and CDR2 FQGNSA. Trimming cost V 5 bases and J 2 bases, with 16 bases left between them. These data originate in a study of blood T cells in healthy people across ages. Peripheral blood was drawn, about 9.1 milliliters per donor. At least 6 micrograms of total RNA were extracted per sample. Study-wide findings and caveats: It was the long-lived donors that had more naive CD4+ cells and higher diversity than aged donors.

Primed by a sample-barcoded 5' primer and a J-beta primer mix, a second PCR proceeded for roughly 7 to 11 cycles. In TCRdb, the 5' RACE reads were re-called with MiXCR into one record per CDR3 protein. Among around 800,000 distinct CDR3 sequences, 25% to 30% were seen once, and the ten largest hold around 2.9%. These data also formed part of another study, on T cells of mothers and their children. That work contributes: The cDNA synthesis received all extracted RNA, at around 1.5 ug per 15 ul.

The sequence was obtained from a boy between 5 and 17 years old in good health. The sample comprised blood. The rearrangement joins TRBV7-2 to TRBJ2-1; a possible D gene is TRBD2 (5 bases). The CDR3 sequence is CASSEGPDDAYNEQFF. CDR3 coding DNA: TGTGCCAGCAGCGAGGGCCCGGACGACGCCTACAATGAGCAGTTCTTC.